The next 10 T cell receptor beta chains were all read from a single sample in a study of blood T cell repertoires in COVID-19. Sequenced by immunoSEQ multiplex PCR; TCRdb stores in-frame clones only, minus some. Of about 65,000 clones in the sample, roughly four fifths are singletons; the top ten hold about 15%. What was sequenced was peripheral blood. These receptors came from a man aged 80 or over with acute or convalescent COVID-19.

This clone turned up a few times. The V and J genes are TRBV30 and TRBJ1-1; perhaps TRBD1 as D (6 bases). Trimming took off 2 bases at V and 6 bases at J, with 16 bases between the two ends. There are 14 residues in the CDR3. Per the germline V gene, CDR1 is GTSNPN and CDR2 is SVGIG (reference sequence). The CDR3 DNA is TGTGCCTGGAGTACCCCTCCAGGGGTGGCTGAAGCTTTCTTT. Encoded protein: CAWSTPPGVAEAFF.

This chain uses TRBV10-1 with TRBJ2-5, with TRBD2 matching 8 bases. This CDR3 is built from 15 residues. V was clipped by 2 bases and J by 2 bases; unmatched bases: 4. The germline V gene encodes CDR1 WNHNN and CDR2 SYGVQD (reference sequence). This CDR3 reads CASSEMASGQETQYF. As DNA, the CDR3 is TGCGCCAGCAGTGAGATGGCTAGCGGGCAAGAGACCCAGTACTTC.

The chain joins TRBV3-1 (or the pseudogene TRBV3-2) to TRBJ1-1; 7 nucleotides align to TRBD1. This CDR3 is 15 amino acids long. The germline V gene encodes CDR1 LGHDT and CDR2 YNNKEL (reference sequence). The junction had 3 bases not matched to a gene; V was cut back by 1 base and J by 1 base. In DNA form, the CDR3 reads TGTGCCAGCAGCCAAGGACAGGGCAGGAACACTGAAGCTTTCTTT. As protein: CASSQGQGRNTEAFF.

V is TRBV27 and J is TRBJ1-1; 9 bases fit TRBD1. This CDR3 has 15 residues. CDR1 and CDR2 from the germline V gene are MNHEY and SMNVEV (reference sequence). The trim removed 4 bases at V and 4 bases at J, leaving 7 bases unmatched. CDR3: CASSSGTGLGTEAFF. The DNA of the CDR3 is TGTGCCAGCAGTTCGGGGACAGGGTTGGGCACTGAAGCTTTCTTT.

The V call is TRBV7-2, the J call TRBJ2-7; TRBD1 might be the D (7 bases). The germline CDR1 and CDR2 sequences are SGHTA and FQGNSA. V was clipped by 2 bases and J by 5 bases, with 13 bases between them. The CDR3 loop spans 14 amino acids. CDR3: CASSLNRGLDEQYF. CDR3 nucleotide sequence: TGTGCCAGCAGCTTAAACAGGGGACTCGACGAGCAGTACTTC.

The rearrangement uses TRBV6-1 and TRBJ2-1, with no clear D. The germline CDR1 and CDR2 sequences are MNHNS and SASEGT. V gave up 2 bases and J gave up 0 bases, with 14 bases separating them. This CDR3 contains 17 residues. The CDR3 spells CASSEPGLMRSYNEQFF. The CDR3 DNA follows: TGTGCCAGCAGTGAACCAGGCCTGATGCGCTCCTACAATGAGCAGTTCTTC.

The gene calls are TRBV10-3 and TRBJ2-3; tentatively, D is TRBD2 (6 bases). V was shortened by 3 bases and J by 2 bases, with 15 bases between the two germline ends. Germline V gene data show CDR1 as ENHRY and CDR2 as SYGVKD. This CDR3 contains 16 residues. The CDR3 is CAISEISGDFTDTQYF. CDR3 nucleotide sequence: TGTGCCATCAGTGAAATCTCCGGGGACTTCACAGATACGCAGTATTTT.

The sample holds a few counts of this clone. This sequence joins TRBV3-1 (or the pseudogene TRBV3-2) and TRBJ1-1; D is unclear. CDR1 and CDR2 from the germline V gene are LGHDT and YNNKEL (reference sequence). The CDR3 runs to 12 residues. The ends were cut back, 0 bases at V and 4 bases at J, with 3 bases in the middle. Here the CDR3 reads CASSQESTEAFF. CDR3 DNA sequence: TGTGCCAGCAGCCAAGAGAGCACTGAAGCTTTCTTT.

The V call is TRBV19, the J call TRBJ1-6; D is possibly TRBD1 (6 bases). The CDR3 runs 15 residues. Germline loops: CDR1 LNHDA, CDR2 SQIVND (reference sequence). Between the trimmed V and J ends, which lost 5 bases and 5 bases, there was a span of 13 bases. CDR3 loop: CASSYTDRNNSPLHF. DNA for the CDR3: TGTGCCAGTAGTTATACGGACAGAAATAATTCACCCCTCCACTTT.

Of note for this clone: This likely comes from a read error, as the CDR3 has no conserved phenylalanine or tryptophan at its end. The limits of the CDR3 on the DNA are not certain, so only TCRdb's listed CDR3 is given. The chain uses TRBV6-2 or TRBV6-3 and TRBJ1-2; the D call TRBD1 from the table was never checked on the DNA. The CDR3 is 13 residues long, counting both termini. Germline-derived CDR1 and CDR2 are MNHEY and SVGEGT. CDR3: CASSKTGVGLPDL.